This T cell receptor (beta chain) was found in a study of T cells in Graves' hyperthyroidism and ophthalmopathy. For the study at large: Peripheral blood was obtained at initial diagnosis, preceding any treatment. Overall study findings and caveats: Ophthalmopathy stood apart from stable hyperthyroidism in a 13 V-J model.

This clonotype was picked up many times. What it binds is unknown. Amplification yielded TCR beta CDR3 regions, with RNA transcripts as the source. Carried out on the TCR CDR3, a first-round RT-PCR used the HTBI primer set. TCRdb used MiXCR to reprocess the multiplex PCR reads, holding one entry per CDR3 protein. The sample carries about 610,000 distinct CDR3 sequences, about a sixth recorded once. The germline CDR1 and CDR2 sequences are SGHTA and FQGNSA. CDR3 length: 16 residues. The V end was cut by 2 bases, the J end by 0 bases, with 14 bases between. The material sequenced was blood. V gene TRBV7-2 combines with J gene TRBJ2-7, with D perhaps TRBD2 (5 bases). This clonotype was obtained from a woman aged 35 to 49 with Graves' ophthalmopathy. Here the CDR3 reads CASSLLTRSSSYEQYF. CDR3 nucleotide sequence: TGTGCCAGCAGCTTACTTACTAGATCCAGCTCCTACGAGCAGTACTTC.